The present TCR beta chain was sequenced within a study of molecular identifiers for immune sequencing clone quantification (dated by TCRdb to 2017 to 2018). With respect to the entire study: In a replicate experiment, RNA from 20,000 or 100,000 naive CD8 T cells was split into five aliquots, four of which were sequenced. The study was a methods study using CD8 T cells to benchmark molecular-identifier clustering-based TCR repertoire sequencing (MIDCIRS) and TCR RNA copy counting.

Libraries were made using PCR. The sample was run on an Illumina HiSeq 4000. Preparation of bulk TCR libraries followed a previously described approach, with the TCR primers listed in Table S5. Purification of total RNA was performed with the Qiagen AllPrep DNA/RNA kit. Reads from multiple sequencing runs of the same library were pooled before analysis. The study's own analysis went as follows. Reads were retained only if an exact TCR constant sequence was present, and the retained reads were trimmed to 150 nt and grouped according to their 12-nt molecular barcodes. Within each barcode group, reads were sub-clustered at a 15% Levenshtein threshold, and quality-weighted consensus sequences were built per RNA molecule. Non-functional sequences were filtered out, along with any lower-count sequence sitting one edit away from another sequence. On the basis of fitting two negative binomial distributions, barcode sub-clusters with fewer than 20% of the maximum read count were discarded. TCRdb took the public reads, trimmed them with fastp at Q25, ran MiXCR for clone calling and kept in-frame beta chains. Rows matching on CDR3 protein sequence are summarized as one entry with the most common DNA and genes. The V and J calls follow TCRdb's processing rather than the paper's. This sample comprises approximately 550,000 distinct CDR3 sequences, roughly a fifth of them detected only once. The ten largest clones represent about 0.8% of the sample.

This clonotype was detected ten times or more. Its recognized antigen is unknown. No much larger clone is present one base from it, and per-base qualities are unavailable. The CDR3 has 14 amino acids, counting the end cysteine and phenylalanine. Only CDR3 DNA is held: 42 bases, read in frame from base 1. CDR1 SNHLY and CDR2 FYNNEI are derived from the germline V gene. V is trimmed back by 1 base and J by 4 bases, and the junction contains 2 bases that no gene match accounts for. On the study overall, not on this receptor specifically: In CMV-specific effector cells, clones with more than 20 RNA copies contained over 97% of molecules, whereas in naive cells such clones contained under 1% of molecules. The naive libraries included spiked-in Jurkat TCR RNA (10 copies' worth), and this RNA is not part of the donor repertoire. Modeling indicated about 3 TCR RNA copies recovered per cell, compared with 7.5 to 10 by digital PCR, which implies a capture efficiency of approximately 30%. A single cell's worth of spiked-in Jurkat TCR RNA was reported detectable even among approximately 930,000 naive CD8 T cells. When barcode sub-clustering was omitted, TCR diversity was inflated by chimeric consensus sequences, with chimeras reaching as high as 47%. The sizes of highly expanded clones could end up underestimated when identical TCR molecules share a barcode.

Libraries of naive CD8 T cells were generated from about 21,000 to 970,000 sorted cells, with 10%, 30% or 50% of the purified RNA used. Naive CD8 T cells were FACS-sorted as CD8+CD4-CCR7+CD45RA+ on a BD FACSAria II into RLT Plus buffer. Detection sensitivity was tested by spiking Jurkat RNA equal to some 10 TCR copies' worth into samples containing 20,000-1,000,000 naive CD8 T cells. CD8 T cells were enriched with RosetteSep CD8+ T Cell Enrichment Cocktail and Ficoll-Paque, followed by ACK red cell lysis. The rearranged chain carries TRBV2 and TRBJ2-7, with TRBD1 matching 9 junction bases. The sequencing input was naive CD8+ T cells from blood, with Jurkat cell RNA spiked in. Explained via the paper, the cell subset or site label denotes: FACS-sorted CD8+CD4-CCR7+CD45RA+ naive T cells. The clonotype originates from a human donor in good health. Some libraries in this study had Jurkat cell RNA spiked in. The CDR3 protein sequence reads: CASSEGGQGYEQYF. The sequenced DNA is TGTGCCAGCAGTGAAGGTGGACAGGGGTACGAGCAGTACTTC.